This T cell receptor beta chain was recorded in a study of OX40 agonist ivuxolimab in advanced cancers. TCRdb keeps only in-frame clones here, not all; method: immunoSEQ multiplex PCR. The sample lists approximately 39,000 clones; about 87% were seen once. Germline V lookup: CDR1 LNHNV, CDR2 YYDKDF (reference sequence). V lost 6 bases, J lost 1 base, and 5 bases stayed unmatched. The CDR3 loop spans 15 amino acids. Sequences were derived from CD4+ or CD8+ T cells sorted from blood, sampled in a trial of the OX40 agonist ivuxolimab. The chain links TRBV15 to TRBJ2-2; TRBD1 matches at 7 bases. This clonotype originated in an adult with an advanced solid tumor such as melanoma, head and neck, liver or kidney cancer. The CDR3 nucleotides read TGTGCCACCAGGACAGGGCGACGGAACACCGGGGAGCTGTTTTTT. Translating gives CATRTGRRNTGELFF.